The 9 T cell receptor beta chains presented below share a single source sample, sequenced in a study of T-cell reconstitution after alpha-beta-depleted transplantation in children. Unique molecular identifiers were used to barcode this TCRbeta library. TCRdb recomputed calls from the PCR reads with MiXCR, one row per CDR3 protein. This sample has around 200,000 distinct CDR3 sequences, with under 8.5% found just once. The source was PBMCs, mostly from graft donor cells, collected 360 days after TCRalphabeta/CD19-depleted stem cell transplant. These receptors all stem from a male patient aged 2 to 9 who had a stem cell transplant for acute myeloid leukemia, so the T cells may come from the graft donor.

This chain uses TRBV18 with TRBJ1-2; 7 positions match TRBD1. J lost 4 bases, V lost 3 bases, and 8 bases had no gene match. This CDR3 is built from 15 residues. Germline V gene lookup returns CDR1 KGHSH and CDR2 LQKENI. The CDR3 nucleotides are TGTGCCAGCTCACCTCCGACAGGGACTGCCTATGGCTACACCTTC. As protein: CASSPPTGTAYGYTF.

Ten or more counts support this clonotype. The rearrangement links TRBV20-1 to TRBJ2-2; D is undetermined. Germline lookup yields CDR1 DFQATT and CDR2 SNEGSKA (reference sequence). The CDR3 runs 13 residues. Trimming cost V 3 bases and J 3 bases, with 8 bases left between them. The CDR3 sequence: CSASGLYTGELFF. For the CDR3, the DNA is TGCAGTGCTAGCGGTCTCTACACCGGGGAGCTGTTTTTT.

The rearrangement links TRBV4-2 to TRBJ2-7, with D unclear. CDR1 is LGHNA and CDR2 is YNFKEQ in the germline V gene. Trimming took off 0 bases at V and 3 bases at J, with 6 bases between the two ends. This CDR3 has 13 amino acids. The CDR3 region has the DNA TGTGCCAGCAGCCAAGATTTGGTCTACGAGCAGTACTTC. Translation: CASSQDLVYEQYF.

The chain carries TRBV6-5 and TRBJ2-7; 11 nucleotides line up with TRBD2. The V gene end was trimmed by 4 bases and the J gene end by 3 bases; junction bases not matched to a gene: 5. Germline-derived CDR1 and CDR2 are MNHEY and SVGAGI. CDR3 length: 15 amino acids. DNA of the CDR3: TGTGCCAGCAGTTCCGGGACTAGCGGAATCTACGAGCAGTACTTC. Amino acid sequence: CASSSGTSGIYEQYF.

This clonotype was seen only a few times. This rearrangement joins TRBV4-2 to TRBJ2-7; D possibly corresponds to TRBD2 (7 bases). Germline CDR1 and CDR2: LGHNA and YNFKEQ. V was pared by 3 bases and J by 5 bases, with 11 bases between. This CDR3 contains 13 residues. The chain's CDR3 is CASSQGRGDEQYV. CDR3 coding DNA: TGTGCCAGCAGCCAGGGGAGGGGGGACGAGCAGTACGTC.

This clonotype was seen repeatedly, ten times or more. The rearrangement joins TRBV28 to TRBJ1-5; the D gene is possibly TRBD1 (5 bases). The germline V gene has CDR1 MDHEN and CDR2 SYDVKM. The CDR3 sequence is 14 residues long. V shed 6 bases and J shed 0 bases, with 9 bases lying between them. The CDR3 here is CASSRQYSNQPQHF. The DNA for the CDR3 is TGTGCCAGCAGCCGACAGTATAGCAATCAGCCCCAGCATTTT.

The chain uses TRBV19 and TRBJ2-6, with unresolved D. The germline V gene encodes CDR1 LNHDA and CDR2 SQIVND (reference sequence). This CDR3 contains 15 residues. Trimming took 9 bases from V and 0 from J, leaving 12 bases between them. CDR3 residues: CARTRRVSGANVLTF. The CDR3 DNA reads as TGTGCCAGAACCAGACGGGTCTCTGGGGCCAACGTCCTGACTTTC.

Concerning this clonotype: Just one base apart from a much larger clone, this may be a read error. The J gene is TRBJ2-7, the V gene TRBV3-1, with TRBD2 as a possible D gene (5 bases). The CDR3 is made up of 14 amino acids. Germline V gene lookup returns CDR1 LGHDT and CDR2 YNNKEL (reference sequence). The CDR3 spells CAISRRGSSYEQYF. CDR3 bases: TGTGCCATCAGCCGTCGGGGAAGCTCCTACGAGCAGTACTTC.

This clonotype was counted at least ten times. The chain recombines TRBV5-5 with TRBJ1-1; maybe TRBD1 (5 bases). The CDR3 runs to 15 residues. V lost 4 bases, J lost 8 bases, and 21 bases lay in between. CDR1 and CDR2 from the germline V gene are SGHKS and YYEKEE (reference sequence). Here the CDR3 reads CASSLTARDLLEAFF. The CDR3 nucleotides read TGTGCCAGCAGCCTGACTGCCAGGGACCTCCTAGAAGCTTTCTTT.